The rows below give T cell receptor beta chains drawn from one sample of a study of blood T cells in healthy people across ages. Each CDR3 protein is one row after TCRdb ran MiXCR on the 5' RACE reads. The table has 630,000 or so distinct CDR3 sequences, approximately 31% seen once. Sequenced sample: blood. These receptors all stem from a woman older than 75 in good health. The CDR3 runs from the conserved cysteine through the conserved F or W. The order of the fields is CDR3 protein, CDR3 DNA, J gene, D gene, clone size, V gene. A D gene is named only where the DNA matches it firmly. Size tells how often a clone was seen (once, few, many) or the class of an expanded clone, and some rows leave it out.

cdr3_aa: CASSVGTGGDTQYF
cdr3_nt: TGTGCCAGCAGCGTCGGGACAGGGGGAGATACGCAGTATTTT
j_call: TRBJ2-3
d_call: TRBD1
clone_size: .
v_call: TRBV7-9

cdr3_aa: CATSDSHRVKGTDTQYF
cdr3_nt: TGTGCCACCAGTGATTCCCACAGGGTTAAGGGCACAGATACGCAGTATTTT
j_call: TRBJ2-3
d_call: .
clone_size: .
v_call: TRBV24-1

cdr3_aa: CASGMTGFNQPQHF
cdr3_nt: TGTGCCAGCGGCATGACAGGGTTCAATCAGCCCCAGCATTTT
j_call: TRBJ1-5
d_call: TRBD1
clone_size: .
v_call: TRBV7-8

cdr3_aa: CASSLAGQGAYGYTF
cdr3_nt: TGTGCCAGCAGCTTGGCGGGACAGGGGGCATATGGCTACACCTTC
j_call: TRBJ1-2
d_call: TRBD1
clone_size: many
v_call: TRBV5-6

cdr3_aa: CASSPLATGLGYEQYF
cdr3_nt: TGTGCCAGCAGCCCGCTTGCGACAGGGTTAGGCTACGAGCAGTACTTC
j_call: TRBJ2-7
d_call: TRBD1
clone_size: .
v_call: TRBV5-6

cdr3_aa: CASRANTNNEQFF
cdr3_nt: TGTGCCAGCAGAGCCAATACGAACAATGAGCAGTTCTTC
j_call: TRBJ2-1
d_call: .
clone_size: few
v_call: TRBV3-1

cdr3_aa: CASSQGSGFNEQYF
cdr3_nt: TGTGCCAGCAGCCAAGGATCCGGGTTCAACGAGCAGTACTTC
j_call: TRBJ2-7
d_call: .
clone_size: few
v_call: TRBV4-2

cdr3_aa: CASSYVQGGREQYF
cdr3_nt: TGTGCCAGCAGTTACGTGCAGGGTGGACGCGAGCAGTACTTC
j_call: TRBJ2-7
d_call: .
clone_size: many
v_call: TRBV6-2/TRBV6-3

cdr3_aa: CASSLDPRGTYEQYF
cdr3_nt: TGTGCCAGCAGCTTAGATCCTAGGGGCACCTACGAGCAGTACTTC
j_call: TRBJ2-7
d_call: .
clone_size: many
v_call: TRBV11-2

cdr3_aa: CASSPLVRGVSQYF
cdr3_nt: TGTGCCAGCAGCCCCTTGGTAAGGGGGGTGTCGCAGTATTTT
j_call: TRBJ2-3
d_call: .
clone_size: few
v_call: TRBV28

cdr3_aa: CASTPQGTGYEQYF
cdr3_nt: TGTGCCAGCACGCCTCAGGGGACAGGCTACGAGCAGTACTTC
j_call: TRBJ2-7
d_call: TRBD1
clone_size: many
v_call: TRBV6-2/TRBV6-3

cdr3_aa: CASRLPGAEEQYF
cdr3_nt: TGTGCCAGCAGACTTCCGGGGGCGGAGGAGCAGTACTTC
j_call: TRBJ2-7
d_call: .
clone_size: many
v_call: TRBV2

cdr3_aa: CASSRSQETQFF
cdr3_nt: TGTGCCAGCAGTCGCAGCCAAGAGACCCAGTTCTTC
j_call: TRBJ2-1
d_call: .
clone_size: .
v_call: TRBV12-3/TRBV12-4

cdr3_aa: CASSLGDRSTTSEKLFF
cdr3_nt: TGTGCCAGCAGCTTAGGGGACAGGAGTACAACTAGTGAAAAACTGTTTTTT
j_call: TRBJ1-4
d_call: TRBD1
clone_size: .
v_call: TRBV7-9

cdr3_aa: CSARGQWDQPQHF
cdr3_nt: TGCAGCGCCAGGGGGCAGTGGGATCAGCCCCAGCATTTT
j_call: TRBJ1-5
d_call: TRBD1
clone_size: many
v_call: TRBV29-1